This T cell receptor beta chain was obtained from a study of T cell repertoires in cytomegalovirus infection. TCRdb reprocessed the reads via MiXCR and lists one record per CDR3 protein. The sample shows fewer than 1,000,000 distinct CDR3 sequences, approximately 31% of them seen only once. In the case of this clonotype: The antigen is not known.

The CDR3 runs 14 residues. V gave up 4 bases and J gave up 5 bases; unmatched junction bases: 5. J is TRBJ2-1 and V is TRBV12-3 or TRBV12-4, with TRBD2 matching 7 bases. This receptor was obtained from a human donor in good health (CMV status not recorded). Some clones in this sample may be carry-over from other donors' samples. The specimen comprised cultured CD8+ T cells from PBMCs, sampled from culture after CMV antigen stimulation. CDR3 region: CASSSGTTNNEQFF. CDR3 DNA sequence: TGTGCCAGCAGTTCCGGGACTACCAACAATGAGCAGTTCTTC.